This entry features one T cell receptor beta chain sequence. A much more abundant neighbour one base away suggests this may be a read error. This sample includes further DNA sequences coding for the same CDR3. The method was immunoSEQ multiplex PCR; TCRdb's version includes in-frame clones alone and lacks a portion of them. The sample comprises about 76,000 clones, around 91% of which are singletons, and 5.8% rests with the top ten. The data were obtained in a study of blood T cell repertoires in COVID-19. Turning to the study itself: Acute-phase and convalescent COVID-19 samples originated in the United States, Italy and Spain.

The CDR3 has 12 residues. The germline V and J ends were trimmed by 3 bases and 4 bases, with 4 bases remaining between them. Germline CDR1 and CDR2: KGHSH and LQKENI. The chain employs TRBV18 and TRBJ2-1, with unresolved D. Sequencing used peripheral blood. This receptor was obtained from a human donor in a cohort sampled during active COVID-19. The DNA of the CDR3 is TGTGCCAGCTCACCTAGTTACAATGAGCAGTTCTTC. Its protein is CASSPSYNEQFF.